This T cell receptor beta chain was captured by sequencing in a study of T cell responses to AZD1222 COVID-19 vaccine. Concerning this clone: The antigen remains unidentified.

Regarding the study as a whole: Sampling captured repertoires only after the peak T cell response. Unmutated variant regions are reportedly targeted by nearly half of spike-specific TCRs. Spike-specific TCRs gained breadth and depth after people received two AZD1222 doses. Researchers report vaccine-associated CD4 TCRs spanning spike, with dominance at 160-218 and 743-854.

Germline CDR1 SGHKS, CDR2 YYEKEE (reference sequence). Trimming shortened V by 0 bases and J by 5 bases, and 8 bases separated the two germline ends. The CDR3 has 13 residues. Produced via immunoSEQ multiplex PCR; TCRdb's table is partial and in-frame only. This sample has about 140,000 clones, with approximately 93% found just once. The chain joins TRBV5-5 to TRBJ1-2; TRBD1 might be the D (5 bases). Source: peripheral blood, taken on day 0 of MenACWY control vaccination. The clonotype originates from an adult in good health. For the CDR3, the DNA is TGTGCCAGCAGCTTGGGCGGGGGATATGGCTACACCTTC. It is translated as CASSLGGGYGYTF.